This T cell receptor beta chain is from a study of blood T cell repertoires in COVID-19. For the study at large: The United States, Italy and Spain were the sources of the acute and convalescent COVID-19 samples. T cells, B-cell-depleted T cells, or PBMCs provided the cDNA or gDNA that served as material.

The CDR3 is made up of 15 amino acids. V gave up 8 bases and J gave up 2 bases, with 17 bases separating them. Germline V lookup: CDR1 SNHLY, CDR2 FYNNEI. As processed by the authors: Reference gene primers were amplified, and this amplification served to estimate nucleated cell counts. Generated by immunoSEQ multiplex PCR, the TCRdb table keeps only in-frame clones and is missing some. The DNA was the basis for D and trimming; V, J and clone size are from that table. Of some 200,000 clones listed, around 84% are singletons. J is TRBJ2-3 and V is TRBV2; D is possibly TRBD2 (6 bases). The sample taken for sequencing was peripheral blood. The origin of this receptor is a man aged 25 to 45 with active or convalescent COVID-19. The CDR3 bases are TGTGCCAGCCGTTCCCGCCGCGGGGACACAGATACGCAGTATTTT. This codes for CASRSRRGDTDTQYF.